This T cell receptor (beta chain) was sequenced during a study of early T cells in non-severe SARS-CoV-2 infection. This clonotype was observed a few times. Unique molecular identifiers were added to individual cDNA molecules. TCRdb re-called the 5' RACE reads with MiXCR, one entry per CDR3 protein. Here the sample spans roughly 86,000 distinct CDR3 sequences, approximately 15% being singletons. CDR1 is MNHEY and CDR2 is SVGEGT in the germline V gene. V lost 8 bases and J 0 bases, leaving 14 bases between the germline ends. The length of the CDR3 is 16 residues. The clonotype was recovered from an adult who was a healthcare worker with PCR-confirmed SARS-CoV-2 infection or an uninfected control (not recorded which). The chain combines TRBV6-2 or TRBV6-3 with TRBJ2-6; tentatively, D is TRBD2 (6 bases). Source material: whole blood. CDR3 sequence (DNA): TGTGCCAGCTCTTCGGGGGAAAGCTCTGGGGCCAACGTCCTGACTTTC. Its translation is CASSSGESSGANVLTF.